This T cell receptor (beta chain) came from a study of PD-1 blockade in classical Hodgkin lymphoma. The study, taken as a whole, reports: It was among complete responders that baseline diversity resembled that of newly diagnosed patients. Compared with baseline, CD4+ but not CD8+ TCR diversity had risen significantly by C4D1.

The V gene's germline CDR1 is MNHNY and CDR2 SVGAGI (reference sequence). The CDR3 is 14 residues long. The junction had 6 bases not matched to a gene; V was cut back by 6 bases and J by 4 bases. Each and every patient relapsed after autologous stem cell transplantation, and patients got differing brentuximab vedotin exposure. Produced via immunoSEQ multiplex PCR; TCRdb's table is partial and in-frame only. Counted here are tens of thousands of clones, 93% occurring once; the ten biggest clones make up 7.5% to 9.5%. Notes on this clone: Its target is unknown.

The sequence was collected from a human donor with classical Hodgkin lymphoma. The V gene is TRBV6-6, the J gene TRBJ2-5; 9 bases are shared with TRBD1. The source material was peripheral blood mononuclear cells (PBMCs), sampled at baseline. The CDR3 sequence: CASRHGDRVETQYF. DNA of the CDR3: TGTGCCAGCAGACACGGGGACAGGGTAGAGACCCAGTACTTC.